This T cell receptor beta chain was retrieved from a study of blood T cell repertoires in COVID-19. Across the study: Some COVID-19 samples were acute and others convalescent; all came from the United States, Italy and Spain. PBMCs, B-cell-depleted T cells, or T cells were the source of the cDNA or gDNA that made up the material.

Original processing methods: Reference gene primer amplification yielded estimated nucleated cell counts. Profiling relied on immunoSEQ multiplex PCR, and the TCRdb table lists in-frame clones only, not all of them. The V and J calls and the clone size are those of that table, but D and trimming were determined from the DNA. The sample records around 130,000 clones, approximately 84% being singletons. The CDR3 contains 18 residues. CDR1 is MNHNY and CDR2 is SVGAGI in the germline V gene (reference sequence). Losses at the gene ends were 5 bases for V and 0 bases for J; bases not matched to a gene: 14.

The specimen was peripheral blood. The TCR was taken from a woman aged 80 or older with acute or convalescent COVID-19. This chain links TRBV6-6 with TRBJ1-1; 8 bases are shared with TRBD1. The CDR3, as DNA: TGTGCCAGCAGTCAAAGGTGGGAAACAGGGGGGCTGAACACTGAAGCTTTCTTT. Encoded protein: CASSQRWETGGLNTEAFF.